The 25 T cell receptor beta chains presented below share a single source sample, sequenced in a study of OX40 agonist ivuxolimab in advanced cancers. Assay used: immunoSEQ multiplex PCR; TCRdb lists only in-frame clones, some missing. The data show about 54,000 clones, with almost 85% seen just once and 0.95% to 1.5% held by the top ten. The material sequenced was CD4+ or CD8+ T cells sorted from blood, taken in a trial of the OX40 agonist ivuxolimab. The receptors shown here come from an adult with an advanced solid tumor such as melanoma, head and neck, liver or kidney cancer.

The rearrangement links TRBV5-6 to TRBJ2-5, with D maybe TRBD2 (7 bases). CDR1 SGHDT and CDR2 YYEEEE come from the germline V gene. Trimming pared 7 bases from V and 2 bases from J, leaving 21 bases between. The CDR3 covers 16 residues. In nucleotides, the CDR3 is TGTGCCAGCGCACGGGGGCTAGCGGTGCTTCAAGAGACCCAGTACTTC. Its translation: CASARGLAVLQETQYF.

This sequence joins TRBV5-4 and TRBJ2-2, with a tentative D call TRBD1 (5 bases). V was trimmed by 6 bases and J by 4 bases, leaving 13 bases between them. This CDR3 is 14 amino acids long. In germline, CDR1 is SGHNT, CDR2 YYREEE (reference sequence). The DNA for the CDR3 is TGTGCCAGCAAGTCCAGGGTGTCCACCGGGGAGCTGTTTTTT. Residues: CASKSRVSTGELFF.

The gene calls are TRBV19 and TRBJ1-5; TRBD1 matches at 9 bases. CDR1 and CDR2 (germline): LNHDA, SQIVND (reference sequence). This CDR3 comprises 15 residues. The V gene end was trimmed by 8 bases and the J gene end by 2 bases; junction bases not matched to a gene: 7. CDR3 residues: CASDIGTGRNQPQHF. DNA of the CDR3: TGTGCCAGTGACATAGGGACAGGGCGCAATCAGCCCCAGCATTTT.

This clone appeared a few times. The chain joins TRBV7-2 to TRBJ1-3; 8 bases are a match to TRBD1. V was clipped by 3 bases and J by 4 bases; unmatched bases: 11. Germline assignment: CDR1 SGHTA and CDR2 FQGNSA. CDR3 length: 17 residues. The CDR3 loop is CASSLVGTGSGGNTIYF. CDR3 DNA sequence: TGTGCCAGCAGCTTGGTCGGGACAGGATCGGGAGGAAACACCATATATTTT.

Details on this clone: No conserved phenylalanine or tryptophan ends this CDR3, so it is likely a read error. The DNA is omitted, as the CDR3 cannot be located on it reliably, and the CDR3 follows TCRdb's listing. Here the CDR3 reads CASSKSGTGGGAV. J is TRBJ1-1 and V is TRBV7-9; the table gives TRBD1 as D, unverified against the DNA. The CDR3 length equals 13 residues, ends included. Germline-derived CDR1 and CDR2 are SEHNR and FQNEAQ (reference sequence).

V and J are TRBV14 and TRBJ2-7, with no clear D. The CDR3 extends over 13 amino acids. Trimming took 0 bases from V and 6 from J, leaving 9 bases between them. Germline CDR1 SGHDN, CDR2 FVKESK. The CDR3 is CASSQEIWAEQYF. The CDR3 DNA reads TGTGCCAGCAGCCAAGAGATTTGGGCCGAGCAGTACTTC.

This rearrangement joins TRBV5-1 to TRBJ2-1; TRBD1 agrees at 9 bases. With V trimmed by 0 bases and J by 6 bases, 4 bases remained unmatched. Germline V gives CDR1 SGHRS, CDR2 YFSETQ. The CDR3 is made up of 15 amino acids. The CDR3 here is CASSLAGTGTNEQFF. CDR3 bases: TGCGCCAGCAGCTTGGCCGGGACAGGGACCAATGAGCAGTTCTTC.

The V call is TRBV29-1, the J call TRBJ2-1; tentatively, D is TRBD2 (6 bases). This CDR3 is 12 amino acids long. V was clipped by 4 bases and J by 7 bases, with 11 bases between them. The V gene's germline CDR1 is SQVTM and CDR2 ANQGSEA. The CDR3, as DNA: TGCAGCGTTGGGGAGGAGGGGAATGAGCAGTTCTTC. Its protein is CSVGEEGNEQFF.

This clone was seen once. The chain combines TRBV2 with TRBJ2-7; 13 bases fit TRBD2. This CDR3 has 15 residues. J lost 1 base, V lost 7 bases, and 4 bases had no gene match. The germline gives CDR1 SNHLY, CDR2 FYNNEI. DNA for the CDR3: TGTGCCAGCAAACGGACTAGCGGGAGTTCCTACGAGCAGTACTTC. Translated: CASKRTSGSSYEQYF.

For the CDR3, the DNA is TGTGCCACCAGCAGGGACAGGGACGCAGATACGCAGTATTTT. This encodes CATSRDRDADTQYF. The V gene is TRBV15, the J gene TRBJ2-3; 8 nucleotides agree with TRBD1. CDR3 size: 14 residues. Per the germline V gene, CDR1 is LNHNV and CDR2 is YYDKDF (reference sequence). With V trimmed by 3 bases and J by 4 bases, 3 bases remained unmatched.

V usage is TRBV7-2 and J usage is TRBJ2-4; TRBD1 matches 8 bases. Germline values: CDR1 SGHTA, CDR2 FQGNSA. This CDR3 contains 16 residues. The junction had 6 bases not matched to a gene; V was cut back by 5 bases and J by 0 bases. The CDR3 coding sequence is TGTGCCAGCAGCCCCAGGGGGCTTCTAGCCAAAAACATTCAGTACTTC. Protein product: CASSPRGLLAKNIQYF.

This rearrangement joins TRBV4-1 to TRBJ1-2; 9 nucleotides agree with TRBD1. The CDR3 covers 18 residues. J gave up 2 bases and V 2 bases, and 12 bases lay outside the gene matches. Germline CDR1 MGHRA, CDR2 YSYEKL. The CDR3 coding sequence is TGCGCCAGCAGCCAACCAACAGGGGGCAGTCGGGGGAACTATGGCTACACCTTC. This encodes CASSQPTGGSRGNYGYTF.

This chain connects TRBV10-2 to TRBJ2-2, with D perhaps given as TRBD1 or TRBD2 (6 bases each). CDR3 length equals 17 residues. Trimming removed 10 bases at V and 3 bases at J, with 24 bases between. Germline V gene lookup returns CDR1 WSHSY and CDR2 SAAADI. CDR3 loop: CATGVVGGIGDTGELFF. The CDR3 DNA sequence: TGCGCCACAGGGGTAGTAGGGGGGATCGGGGACACCGGGGAGCTGTTTTTT.

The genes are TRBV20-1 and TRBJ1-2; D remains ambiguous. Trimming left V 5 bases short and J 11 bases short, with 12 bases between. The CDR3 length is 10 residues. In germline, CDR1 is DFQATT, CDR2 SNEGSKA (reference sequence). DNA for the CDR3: TGCAGTGCTTCCTCGGACGAGTACACCTTC. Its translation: CSASSDEYTF.

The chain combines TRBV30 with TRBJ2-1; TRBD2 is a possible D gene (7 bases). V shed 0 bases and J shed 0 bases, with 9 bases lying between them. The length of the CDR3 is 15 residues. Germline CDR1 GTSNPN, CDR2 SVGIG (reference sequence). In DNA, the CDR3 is TGTGCCTGGAGTGTAGGGGGGGGCTCCTACAATGAGCAGTTCTTC. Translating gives CAWSVGGGSYNEQFF.

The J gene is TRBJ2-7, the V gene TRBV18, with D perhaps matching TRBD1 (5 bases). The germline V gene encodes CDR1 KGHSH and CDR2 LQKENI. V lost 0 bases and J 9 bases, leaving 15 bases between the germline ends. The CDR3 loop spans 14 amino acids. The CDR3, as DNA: TGTGCCAGCTCACCACCGGGGCCCCGGAGTGGGCAGTACTTC. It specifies CASSPPGPRSGQYF.

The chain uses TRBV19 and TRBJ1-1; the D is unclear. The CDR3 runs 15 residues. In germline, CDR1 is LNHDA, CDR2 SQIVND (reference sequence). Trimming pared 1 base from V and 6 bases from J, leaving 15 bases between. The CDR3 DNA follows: TGTGCCAGTAGTATAGGTCTGATGAAGGTCTCTGAAGCTTTCTTT. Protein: CASSIGLMKVSEAFF.

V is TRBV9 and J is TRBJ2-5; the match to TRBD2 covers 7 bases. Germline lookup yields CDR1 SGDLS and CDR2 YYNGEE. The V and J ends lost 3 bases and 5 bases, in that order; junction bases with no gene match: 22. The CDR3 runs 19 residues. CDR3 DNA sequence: TGTGCCAGCAGCGGGGCCGGGACTATGCTCCCCACCTGGGAGGAGACCCAGTACTTC. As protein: CASSGAGTMLPTWEETQYF.

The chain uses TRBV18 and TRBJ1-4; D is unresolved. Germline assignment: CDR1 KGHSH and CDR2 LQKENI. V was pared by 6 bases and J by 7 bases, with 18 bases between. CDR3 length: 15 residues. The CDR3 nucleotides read TGTGCCAGCTCTCCAACTCCCGGGCCCGGTGAAAAACTGTTTTTT. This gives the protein CASSPTPGPGEKLFF.

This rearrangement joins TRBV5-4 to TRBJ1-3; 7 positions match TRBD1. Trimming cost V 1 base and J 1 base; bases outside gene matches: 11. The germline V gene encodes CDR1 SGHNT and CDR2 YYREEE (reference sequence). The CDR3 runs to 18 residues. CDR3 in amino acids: CASSLSLGRGNSGNTIYF. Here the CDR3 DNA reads TGTGCCAGCAGCTTGTCTCTAGGCAGGGGGAATTCTGGAAACACCATATATTTT.

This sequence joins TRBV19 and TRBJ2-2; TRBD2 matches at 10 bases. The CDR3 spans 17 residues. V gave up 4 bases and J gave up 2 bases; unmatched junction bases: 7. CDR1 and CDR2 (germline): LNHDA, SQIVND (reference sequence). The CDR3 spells CASSTQREGLNTGELFF. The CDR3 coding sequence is TGTGCCAGTAGTACGCAGCGGGAGGGCCTCAACACCGGGGAGCTGTTTTTT.

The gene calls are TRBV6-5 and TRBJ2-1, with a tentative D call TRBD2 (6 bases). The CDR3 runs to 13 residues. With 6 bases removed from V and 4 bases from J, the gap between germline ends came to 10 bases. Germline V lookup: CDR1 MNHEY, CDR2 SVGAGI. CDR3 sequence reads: CASREGRYNEQFF. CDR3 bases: TGTGCCAGCAGGGAGGGCCGATACAATGAGCAGTTCTTC.

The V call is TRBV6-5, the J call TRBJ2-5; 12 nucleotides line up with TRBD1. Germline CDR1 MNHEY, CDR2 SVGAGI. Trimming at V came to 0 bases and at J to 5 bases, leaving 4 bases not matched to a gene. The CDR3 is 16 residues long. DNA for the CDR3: TGTGCCAGCAGTTACTCGGGACAGGGGGCTTCCGAGACCCAGTACTTC. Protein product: CASSYSGQGASETQYF.

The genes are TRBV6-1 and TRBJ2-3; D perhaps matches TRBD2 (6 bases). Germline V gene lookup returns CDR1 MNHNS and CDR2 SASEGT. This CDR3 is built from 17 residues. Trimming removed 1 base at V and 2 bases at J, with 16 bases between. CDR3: CASSEVLRGLDTDTQYF. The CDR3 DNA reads TGTGCCAGCAGTGAAGTCCTCCGGGGGTTGGACACAGATACGCAGTATTTT.

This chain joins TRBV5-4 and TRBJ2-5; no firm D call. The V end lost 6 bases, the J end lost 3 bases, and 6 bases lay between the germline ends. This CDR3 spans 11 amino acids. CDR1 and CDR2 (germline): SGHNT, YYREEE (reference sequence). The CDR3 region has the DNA TGTGCCAGCATGAGCGAAGAGACCCAGTACTTC. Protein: CASMSEETQYF.